The clone carrying this T cell receptor beta chain showed up many times. What it recognizes is unknown. The protocol attached unique molecular identifiers to individual cDNA molecules. TCRdb re-derived calls from the 5' RACE reads in MiXCR, one entry per CDR3 protein. In the table there are more than 65,000 distinct CDR3 sequences, 9% to 15% of which are singletons. The ends were cut back, 0 bases at V and 0 bases at J, with 7 bases in the middle. The CDR3 is made up of 15 amino acids. CDR1 and CDR2 from the germline V gene are SGHNT and YYREEE (reference sequence). This record belongs to a study of early T cells in non-severe SARS-CoV-2 infection. At the level of the study: The chains were unpaired, and the sequenced material was bulk RNA from unsorted whole blood.

Study-wide findings and caveats: Matching results from VDJdb favored anti-spike CD8 responses, leaving private and CD4 specificities undetected.

This receptor was obtained from an adult who was a healthcare worker with PCR-confirmed SARS-CoV-2 infection or an uninfected control (not recorded which). Material for sequencing was whole blood. J is TRBJ2-1 and V is TRBV5-4; D uncertain. The CDR3 reads CASSLGERSYNEQFF. The DNA for the CDR3 is TGTGCCAGCAGCTTGGGAGAACGCTCCTACAATGAGCAGTTCTTC.